One and the same sample provided the 28 T cell receptor beta chains below, sequenced in a study of blood T cells in healthy people across ages. Combining a sample-barcoded 5' primer with a J-beta primer mix, a second PCR ran for roughly 7 to 12 cycles. TCRdb called the 5' RACE reads again in MiXCR, with one record for every CDR3 protein. Of about a million distinct CDR3 sequences listed, around two fifths were seen once; the top ten hold around 13%. Sequenced material: blood. The receptor source for this set is a man in his late teens or twenties in good health.

The chain has TRBV11-2 and TRBJ2-5; D tentatively fits TRBD1 or TRBD2 (6 bases each). Germline V CDR1 and CDR2: SGHAT, FQNNGV. Deletions cut 1 base from V and 12 bases from J, with 12 bases between. This CDR3 spans 12 amino acids. The DNA of the CDR3 is TGTGCCAGCAGCTTAGGGGCGAGGGGGGAGTACTTC. Translating it yields CASSLGARGEYF.

The chain links TRBV28 to TRBJ2-4; D not resolved. The DNA end is a closer match to TRBJ2-7, so the J assignment may be wrong. CDR1 and CDR2 (germline): MDHEN, SYDVKM. The CDR3 is 14 amino acids. CDR3: CASRSRYTVYEQYF. The CDR3 DNA reads as TGTGCCAGCAGAAGCAGGTATACAGTCTACGAGCAGTACTTC.

This clonotype was counted only a few times. The chain has TRBV3-1 and TRBJ1-1; unclear D gene. V shed 2 bases and J shed 1 base, with 5 bases lying between them. The CDR3 length is 13 residues. CDR1 and CDR2 from the germline V gene are LGHDT and YNNKEL (reference sequence). CDR3 bases: TGTGCCAGCAGCCAAAGGGAGAACACTGAAGCTTTCTTT. Translation: CASSQRENTEAFF.

J is TRBJ1-4 and V is TRBV6-5, with D maybe TRBD1 (5 bases). This CDR3 spans 21 amino acids. Trimming took 2 bases from V and 0 from J, leaving 25 bases between them. Per the germline V gene, CDR1 is MNHEY and CDR2 is SVGAGI. CDR3 amino acids: CASSYPLGESTTPTTNEKLFF. The CDR3 DNA sequence: TGTGCCAGCAGTTACCCCCTGGGGGAAAGCACGACCCCTACAACTAATGAAAAACTGTTTTTT.

The chain carries TRBV4-1 and TRBJ2-5, with D maybe TRBD2 (5 bases). The CDR3 is 15 amino acids. Deletions cut 0 bases from V and 3 bases from J, with 11 bases between. Germline assignment: CDR1 MGHRA and CDR2 YSYEKL. This chain's CDR3 is CASSQDPSLKETQYF. CDR3 in DNA: TGCGCCAGCAGCCAAGATCCTAGCCTGAAAGAGACCCAGTACTTC.

This clonotype came up a few times. The chain couples TRBV7-3 to TRBJ2-5; D is ambiguous. Per the germline V gene, CDR1 is SGHTA and CDR2 is FQGTGA. V gave up 1 base and J gave up 11 bases, with 20 bases separating them. The CDR3 runs to 15 residues. The CDR3 reads CASSLRPDPYNEQYF. The DNA for the CDR3 is TGTGCCAGCAGCTTAAGGCCTGATCCCTACAATGAGCAGTACTTC. Full variable domain (rest looked up from reference TRBV7-3 and TRBJ2-5): GAGVSQTPSNKVTEKGKYVELRCDPISGHTALYWYRQSLGQGPEFLIYFQGTGAADDSGLPNDRFFAVRPEGSVSTLKIQRTERGDSAVYLCASSLRPDPYNEQYFGPGTRLLVL.

The rearrangement joins TRBV6-5 to TRBJ2-5, with TRBD1 matching 9 bases. CDR1 and CDR2 from the germline V gene are MNHEY and SVGAGI. V dropped 6 bases and J dropped 5; count of bases not matched to a gene: 10. The CDR3 spans 15 residues. The CDR3, as DNA: TGTGCCAGCAGCCCGGGACAGGGAATATGGGAGACCCAGTACTTC. Encoded protein: CASSPGQGIWETQYF.

The rearrangement joins TRBV30 to TRBJ2-4, with D perhaps matching TRBD2 (5 bases). The CDR3 runs 12 residues. Germline V gene sequence: CDR1 GTSNPN, CDR2 SVGIG (reference sequence). V gave up 4 bases and J gave up 2 bases, with 6 bases separating them. The CDR3 DNA sequence: TGTGCCTGGACCGGGACCAAAAACATTCAGTACTTC. Its translation is CAWTGTKNIQYF.

There are a few counts of this clonotype. V is TRBV25-1 and J is TRBJ1-2; possibly TRBD1 for D (6 bases). CDR3 length: 13 residues. CDR1 and CDR2 (germline): MGHDK, SYGVNS. Trimming removed 0 bases at V and 6 bases at J, with 8 bases between. DNA for the CDR3: TGTGCCAGCAGTGAATATTGGACAGATGGCTACACCTTC. Translated, it gives CASSEYWTDGYTF.

The genes are TRBV4-1 and TRBJ1-1, with 11 bases identical to TRBD1. Germline V gene lookup returns CDR1 MGHRA and CDR2 YSYEKL. This CDR3 has 17 residues. V shed 3 bases, J shed 4 bases, and the junction held 10 bases outside the gene matches. The CDR3 protein is CASSHHRIGTGGTEAFF. As DNA, the CDR3 is TGCGCCAGCAGCCACCACCGTATTGGGACAGGGGGCACTGAAGCTTTCTTT.

DNA of the CDR3: TGTGCCAGCAGCCATGGGCCCGAACAGGGGGCTGAGAACGGCTACACCTTC. It codes for CASSHGPEQGAENGYTF. The chain uses TRBV14 and TRBJ1-2; TRBD1 aligns across 9 bases. Germline lookup yields CDR1 SGHDN and CDR2 FVKESK. The J segment lost 8 bases and the V segment lost 3 bases, leaving 16 bases of the junction unmatched. The CDR3 loop spans 17 amino acids.

This clonotype was counted at least ten times. V and J are TRBV20-1 and TRBJ1-1; D unclear. Looked up from germline, CDR1 is DFQATT and CDR2 is SNEGSKA (reference sequence). Trimming shortened V by 1 base and J by 5 bases, and 5 bases separated the two germline ends. The CDR3 sequence is 11 residues long. The CDR3 reads CSARGGTEAFF. CDR3 DNA sequence: TGCAGTGCTAGAGGGGGTACTGAAGCTTTCTTT.

The chain combines TRBV3-1 with TRBJ1-1, with TRBD1 matching 8 bases. With 3 bases clipped from V and 11 bases from J, the junction kept 5 bases outside the gene matches. The germline V gene encodes CDR1 LGHDT and CDR2 YNNKEL (reference sequence). This CDR3 is 12 amino acids long. The CDR3 region has the DNA TGTGCCAGCAGCCAGACAGGGGTCGGGGCTTTCTTT. Protein product: CASSQTGVGAFF.

The chain joins TRBV7-9 to TRBJ1-1; a weak D match, TRBD1 (6 bases). CDR3 length: 15 amino acids. V was clipped by 5 bases and J by 0 bases, with 13 bases between them. From germline, CDR1 is SEHNR and CDR2 FQNEAQ (reference sequence). CDR3 nucleotides: TGTGCCAGCAGCACCCACAGGGATTTGAACACTGAAGCTTTCTTT. Residues: CASSTHRDLNTEAFF.

V is TRBV7-2 and J is TRBJ1-2; D not resolved. CDR1 is SGHTA and CDR2 is FQGNSA in the germline V gene. CDR3 length equals 16 residues. V was cut by 0 bases and J by 7 bases, with 18 bases left in between. The CDR3 protein is CASSLAATETPAGYTF. The CDR3 coding sequence is TGTGCCAGCAGCTTAGCGGCTACCGAAACCCCGGCTGGCTACACCTTC.

The V and J genes are TRBV25-1 and TRBJ2-1, with 7 bases identical to TRBD1. The J call is uncertain, as TRBJ2-7 better fits the DNA end. The CDR3 has 14 residues. Germline values: CDR1 MGHDK, CDR2 SYGVNS. For the CDR3, the DNA is TGTGCCAGCAGTGATAGGGGGCTAAGCAATGAGCAGTACTTC. It translates to CASSDRGLSNEQYF.

The V call is TRBV4-1, the J call TRBJ2-1, with 7 bases fitting TRBD1. The J call may be in error: the DNA end matches TRBJ2-7 better. CDR1 and CDR2 from the germline V gene are MGHRA and YSYEKL. The CDR3 extends over 16 amino acids. The CDR3 coding sequence is TGCGCCAGCAGCCAGGGACAGCTTGACCCCTACAATGAGCAGTACTTC. Translation gives CASSQGQLDPYNEQYF.

V is TRBV12-3 or TRBV12-4 and J is TRBJ2-5; D may be TRBD1 (6 bases). This CDR3 region has 15 residues. Trimming removed 4 bases at V and 11 bases at J, with 23 bases between. DNA of the CDR3: TGTGCCAGCAGTTCCTCCGGGGACAACGGCGTTGAGCAGTACTTC. Its translation is CASSSSGDNGVEQYF.

In this sample, this clonotype turned up many times. This rearrangement joins TRBV6-5 to TRBJ1-1; no reliable D call. V shed 2 bases and J shed 1 base, with 5 bases lying between them. The CDR3 is 13 amino acids. Germline V lookup: CDR1 MNHEY, CDR2 SVGAGI. CDR3 sequence reads: CASSYEPNTEAFF. As DNA, the CDR3 is TGTGCCAGCAGTTACGAACCGAACACTGAAGCTTTCTTT.

The rearrangement uses TRBV20-1 and TRBJ1-5; D call uncertain. Germline V gives CDR1 DFQATT, CDR2 SNEGSKA (reference sequence). This CDR3 spans 13 amino acids. V was pared by 0 bases and J by 6 bases, with 9 bases between. In DNA form, the CDR3 reads TGCAGTGCTAGAGATTTGAAGTCTCAGCCCCAGCATTTT. Translation gives CSARDLKSQPQHF.

This clonotype occurred many times. At one end, the junction sequence differs from germline, possibly due to a read error. The chain links TRBV4-3 to TRBJ2-3; weak D call: TRBD2 (6 bases). This CDR3 region has 15 residues. Germline CDR1 and CDR2: LGHNA and YSLEER. The DNA of the CDR3 is TGTGCCAGCAGACCCGGGGGACCAAGCACAGATACGCAGTATTTT. Translated, it gives CASRPGGPSTDTQYF.

The table lists this clonotype with a count of one. This sequence joins TRBV12-3 or TRBV12-4 and TRBJ2-7; 13 nucleotides match TRBD2. The CDR3 length is 19 residues. Trimming cost V 3 bases and J 7 bases; bases outside gene matches: 18. The CDR3 DNA reads as TGTGCCAGCAGTTTTTGGGCTGTGACTAGCGGGGGGCAAAACAATGAGCAGTACTTC. Its translation: CASSFWAVTSGGQNNEQYF.

This chain links TRBV18 with TRBJ2-6; no definite D call. V lost 1 base, J lost 2 bases, and 6 bases lay in between. Germline V lookup: CDR1 KGHSH, CDR2 LQKENI. The CDR3 has 15 residues. This chain's CDR3 is CASSPQGTGANVLTF. The DNA of the CDR3 is TGTGCCAGCTCACCACAGGGTACTGGGGCCAACGTCCTGACTTTC.

Comments on this clonotype: Relative to the germline gene, one junction end is altered; a read error may explain this. The rearrangement uses TRBV5-1 and TRBJ2-1; 7 bases fit TRBD2. The closer fit of TRBJ2-7 to the DNA end suggests the J call may be wrong. Germline CDR1 and CDR2: SGHRS and YFSETQ. There are 18 residues in the CDR3. This CDR3 is CASSPGGRAGLSYNEQYF. The CDR3, as DNA: TGTGCCAGCAGCCCCGGAGGGAGGGCAGGTCTCTCCTACAATGAGCAGTACTTC.

This chain uses TRBV29-1 with TRBJ1-5, with D unresolved. This CDR3 comprises 14 residues. The germline V and J ends were trimmed by 4 bases and 8 bases, with 18 bases remaining between them. The germline gives CDR1 SQVTM, CDR2 ANQGSEA. The CDR3 loop reads CSVAYGSFEEPQHF. The CDR3 DNA is TGCAGCGTTGCCTACGGTTCCTTCGAGGAGCCCCAGCATTTT. The variable domain in full, with the rest retrieved from reference TRBV29-1 and TRBJ1-5, is SAVISQKPSRDICQRGTSLTIQCQVDSQVTMMFWYRQQPGQSLTLIATANQGSEATYESGFVIDKFPISRPNLTFSTLTVSNMSPEDSSIYLCSVAYGSFEEPQHFGDGTRLSIL.

This clonotype was seen a few times. This chain links TRBV7-8 with TRBJ1-2; a possible D gene is TRBD1 (6 bases). The germline gives CDR1 SGHVS, CDR2 FQNEAQ. The CDR3 extends over 15 amino acids. V gave up 1 base and J gave up 8 bases, with 17 bases separating them. This CDR3 reads CASSLDRGAARGYTF. The CDR3 DNA sequence: TGTGCCAGCAGCTTAGATAGGGGGGCAGCAAGGGGCTACACCTTC.

This rearrangement joins TRBV28 to TRBJ2-1; no reliable D call. Germline V gene lookup returns CDR1 MDHEN and CDR2 SYDVKM. The V end was cut by 8 bases, the J end by 1 base, with 15 bases between. The length of the CDR3 is 15 residues. CDR3 sequence (DNA): TGTGCCAGCGTTCCTAGGGTCAAATCCTACAATGAGCAGTTCTTC. The encoded protein is CASVPRVKSYNEQFF. Full variable domain (remainder filled in from reference TRBV28 and TRBJ2-1): DVKVTQSSRYLVKRTGEKVFLECVQDMDHENMFWYRQDPGLGLRLIYFSYDVKMKEKGDIPEGYSVSREKKERFSLILESASTNQTSMYLCASVPRVKSYNEQFFGPGTRLTVL.

The gene calls are TRBV29-1 and TRBJ2-2; no definite D call. Germline lookup yields CDR1 SQVTM and CDR2 ANQGSEA. The CDR3 totals 11 residues. Trimming took 7 bases from V and 7 from J, leaving 10 bases between them. DNA for the CDR3: TGCAGCGCCGCTGGTGGCGGGGAGCTGTTTTTT. This encodes CSAAGGGELFF.